This passage covers 17 T cell receptor beta chains from one sample sequenced in a study of cytomegalovirus exposure and HLA in healthy donors. The assay was immunoSEQ multiplex PCR, and TCRdb's table has in-frame clones only and misses some. This table holds about 140,000 clones, 86% found once. The specimen sequenced was PBMCs. All receptors come from a young man in good health and CMV-seronegative.

The genes are TRBV27 and TRBJ2-2, with D unresolved. The CDR3 spans 15 residues. Germline V CDR1 and CDR2: MNHEY, SMNVEV (reference sequence). Trimming shortened V by 3 bases and J by 1 base, and 9 bases separated the two germline ends. Here the CDR3 reads CASSFQTVNTGELFF. The CDR3 DNA sequence: TGTGCCAGCAGTTTCCAGACTGTGAACACCGGGGAGCTGTTTTTT.

The V and J genes are TRBV19 and TRBJ2-1; the match to TRBD2 covers 9 bases. Germline CDR1 reads LNHDA; CDR2 reads SQIVND (reference sequence). V was clipped by 4 bases and J by 4 bases; unmatched bases: 5. The CDR3 totals 15 residues. Here the CDR3 DNA reads TGTGCCAGTAGTAGCGGGAGGGAGATATACAATGAGCAGTTCTTC. Translation: CASSSGREIYNEQFF.

The rearrangement uses TRBV30 and TRBJ2-3, with 7 positions matching TRBD2. Germline V gene data show CDR1 as GTSNPN and CDR2 as SVGIG (reference sequence). V was clipped by 3 bases and J by 0 bases; unmatched bases: 6. The CDR3 spans 15 residues. DNA of the CDR3: TGTGCCTGGAGCCTACTAGCGTCTAGCACAGATACGCAGTATTTT. This gives the protein CAWSLLASSTDTQYF.

In nucleotides, the CDR3 is TGTGCCAGTAGGTCGGGGGGGGCCAACGTCCTGACTTTC. Its protein is CASRSGGANVLTF. The chain combines TRBV19 with TRBJ2-6, with D perhaps matching TRBD2 (5 bases). Germline V lookup: CDR1 LNHDA, CDR2 SQIVND (reference sequence). Between the trimmed V and J ends, which lost 6 bases and 4 bases, there was a span of 7 bases. This CDR3 contains 13 residues.

The chain links TRBV27 to TRBJ2-1; TRBD1 might be the D (6 bases). Trimming left V 5 bases short and J 5 bases short, with 13 bases between. The CDR3 consists of 14 residues. Germline V lookup: CDR1 MNHEY, CDR2 SMNVEV (reference sequence). The CDR3 nucleotides are TGTGCCAGCAGTATACTGGACAGAAACAATGAGCAGTTCTTC. It is translated as CASSILDRNNEQFF.

The rearrangement joins TRBV7-9 to TRBJ2-7; TRBD1 aligns across 9 bases. V dropped 5 bases and J dropped 5; count of bases not matched to a gene: 4. Germline V gene lookup returns CDR1 SEHNR and CDR2 FQNEAQ (reference sequence). This CDR3 has 13 residues. DNA of the CDR3: TGTGCCAGCAGCCTACAGGGGGCCCACGAGCAGTACTTC. Its protein product is CASSLQGAHEQYF. The variable domain in full, with the rest retrieved from reference TRBV7-9 and TRBJ2-7, is DTGVSQNPRHKITKRGQNVTFRCDPISEHNRLYWYRQTLGQGPEFLTYFQNEAQLEKSRLLSDRFSAERPKGSFSTLEIQRTEQGDSAMYLCASSLQGAHEQYFGPGTRLTVT.

For this clone: A far larger clone is off by one base, so a read error is likely. This CDR3 is also generated by other DNA sequences in the sample. V gene TRBV6-4 combines with J gene TRBJ2-3; 7 nucleotides match TRBD1. Germline V gives CDR1 MRHNA, CDR2 SNTAGT. CDR3 length: 15 residues. Trimming removed 2 bases from V and 1 base from J; junction bases left unmatched: 3. The CDR3 spells CASSDGTGGTDTQYF. DNA of the CDR3: TGTGCCAGCAGTGACGGAACAGGGGGCACAGATACGCAGTATTTT.

This rearrangement joins TRBV18 to TRBJ2-7; the D gene is possibly TRBD1 (5 bases). Germline V gene data show CDR1 as KGHSH and CDR2 as LQKENI. CDR3 size: 16 residues. Trimming removed 0 bases at V and 1 base at J, with 13 bases between. CDR3 coding DNA: TGTGCCAGCTCACCACCGGTAGGGGCAAGGTCCTACGAGCAGTACTTC. This sequence encodes CASSPPVGARSYEQYF. The whole variable domain, remainder taken from reference TRBV18 and TRBJ2-7, is NAGVMQNPRHLVRRRGQEARLRCSPMKGHSHVYWYRQLPEEGLKFMVYLQKENIIDESGMPKERFSAEFPKEGPSILRIQQVVRGDSAAYFCASSPPVGARSYEQYFGPGTRLTVT.

The V gene is TRBV7-2, the J gene TRBJ2-7; TRBD2 matches 7 bases. The germline CDR1 and CDR2 sequences are SGHTA and FQGNSA. The CDR3 consists of 15 residues. Germline trimming cut 4 bases from V and 7 bases from J; bases unmatched to any gene: 13. In nucleotides, the CDR3 is TGTGCCAGCAGCTCAACCCCGACTAGCCCGTGGGAGCAGTACTTC. Translating gives CASSSTPTSPWEQYF.

The chain uses TRBV6-6 and TRBJ1-2; 7 bases are a match to TRBD1. Germline V lookup: CDR1 MNHNY, CDR2 SVGAGI (reference sequence). CDR3 length: 12 amino acids. V was clipped by 7 bases and J by 9 bases; unmatched bases: 8. In DNA, the CDR3 is TGTGCCAGCACTCAACAGGGGCAGAGCTACACCTTC. As protein: CASTQQGQSYTF.

J is TRBJ2-5 and V is TRBV7-2; the D gene is possibly TRBD2 (6 bases). The CDR3 runs to 15 residues. CDR1 and CDR2 (germline): SGHTA, FQGNSA. The V and J ends lost 1 base and 7 bases respectively, with 16 bases between them. The CDR3 DNA follows: TGTGCCAGCAGCTTAGTGGGCCGGGGGAGGCCGACCCAGTACTTC. Protein: CASSLVGRGRPTQYF.

The chain recombines TRBV6-5 with TRBJ2-1, with D possibly TRBD2 on 5 matching bases. Germline V CDR1 and CDR2: MNHEY, SVGAGI. The CDR3 is made up of 13 amino acids. V shed 2 bases and J shed 4 bases, with 6 bases lying between them. CDR3 in DNA: TGTGCCAGCAGTTACAGGGAGTACAATGAGCAGTTCTTC. The encoded protein is CASSYREYNEQFF.

The chain has TRBV15 and TRBJ2-7; 7 bases align to TRBD2. The CDR3 consists of 16 residues. Germline V gene lookup returns CDR1 LNHNV and CDR2 YYDKDF (reference sequence). V shed 1 base, J shed 0 bases, and the junction held 6 bases outside the gene matches. CDR3 sequence reads: CATSRGWEGNSYEQYF. CDR3 DNA: TGTGCCACCAGCAGAGGGTGGGAGGGCAACTCCTACGAGCAGTACTTC.

The rearrangement links TRBV6-6 to TRBJ1-6; TRBD1 is a possible D gene (6 bases). The V gene's germline CDR1 is MNHNY and CDR2 SVGAGI (reference sequence). This CDR3 contains 16 residues. Trimming took off 2 bases at V and 5 bases at J, with 13 bases between the two ends. CDR3 protein: CASSYLGQPNNSPLHF. CDR3 coding DNA: TGTGCCAGCAGTTACCTCGGACAGCCCAATAATTCACCCCTCCACTTT.

This chain links TRBV5-1 with TRBJ1-1; no reliable D call. The ends were cut back, 0 bases at V and 3 bases at J, with 9 bases in the middle. In germline, CDR1 is SGHRS, CDR2 YFSETQ. The CDR3 contains 14 residues. The CDR3 DNA reads TGCGCCAGCAGCTTGGTGAAGGCGGACACTGAAGCTTTCTTT. This encodes CASSLVKADTEAFF.

The chain links TRBV19 to TRBJ1-5, with D possibly being TRBD1 (5 bases). V lost 5 bases and J lost 5, with 7 bases in between. The CDR3 sequence is 12 residues long. CDR1 is LNHDA and CDR2 is SQIVND in the germline V gene (reference sequence). The DNA of the CDR3 is TGTGCCAGTAGTTGGGGCGATCAGCCCCAGCATTTT. It is translated as CASSWGDQPQHF. Complete variable domain (other parts from reference TRBV19 and TRBJ1-5): DGGITQSPKYLFRKEGQNVTLSCEQNLNHDAMYWYRQDPGQGLRLIYYSQIVNDFQKGDIAEGYSVSREKKESFPLTVTSAQKNPTAFYLCASSWGDQPQHFGDGTRLSIL.

The CDR3 DNA is TGTGCCACCAGCAGACAGCGGGACACCCTTAGGAGCACTGAAGCTTTCTTT. The encoded protein is CATSRQRDTLRSTEAFF. This rearrangement joins TRBV15 to TRBJ1-1, with D possibly matching TRBD1 (6 bases). From germline, CDR1 is LNHNV and CDR2 YYDKDF (reference sequence). This CDR3 has 17 amino acids. Trimming took off 2 bases at V and 4 bases at J, with 20 bases between the two ends.